This is a list of T cell receptor beta chains from one sample in a study of beta chain features in type 1 diabetes. Profiling relied on immunoSEQ multiplex PCR, and the TCRdb table lists in-frame clones only, not all of them. The profile shows hundreds of thousands of clones, approximately 10% of them singletons. Sequencing was done on a sample of central memory CD4+ T cells from blood. The receptors originated from a man younger than 40 with type 1 diabetes. The CDR3 runs from the conserved cysteine through the conserved F or W. The order of the fields is J gene, clone size, V gene, D gene, CDR3 DNA, CDR3 protein. A D gene is named only where the DNA matches it firmly. Size is stated for part of the rows, as once, few or many counts, or as a class when the clone is expanded.

j_gene: TRBJ1-6; abundance: .; v_gene: TRBV19; d_gene: .; CDR3nt: TGTGCCAGTGCAATGACAGGACACCTCTATAATTCACCCCTCCACTTT; CDR3aa: CASAMTGHLYNSPLHF
j_gene: TRBJ2-4; abundance: many; v_gene: TRBV4-3; d_gene: .; CDR3nt: TGCGCCAGCAGCCAAGATTTCGGACAGCGAAACATTCAGTACTTC; CDR3aa: CASSQDFGQRNIQYF
j_gene: TRBJ2-3; abundance: few; v_gene: TRBV5-1; d_gene: TRBD2; CDR3nt: TGCGCCAGCAGCTGGCGACTAGCGGGGCCGTTCACAGATACGCAGTATTTT; CDR3aa: CASSWRLAGPFTDTQYF
j_gene: TRBJ2-2; abundance: .; v_gene: TRBV19; d_gene: .; CDR3nt: TGTGCCAGTAGTATCGCCGGGGAGCTGTTTTTT; CDR3aa: CASSIAGELFF
j_gene: TRBJ1-6; abundance: few; v_gene: TRBV19; d_gene: .; CDR3nt: TGTGCCAGTCCCCTCCCTTATAATTCACCCCTCCACTTT; CDR3aa: CASPLPYNSPLHF
j_gene: TRBJ2-3; abundance: many; v_gene: TRBV2; d_gene: .; CDR3nt: TGTGCCAGCAGTGAAGAGGCAGATACGCAGTATTTT; CDR3aa: CASSEEADTQYF
j_gene: TRBJ2-1; abundance: few; v_gene: TRBV5-6; d_gene: .; CDR3nt: TGTGCCAGCAGTTTGGACGAGAGCTCCTACAATGAGCAGTTCTTC; CDR3aa: CASSLDESSYNEQFF
j_gene: TRBJ2-5; abundance: few; v_gene: TRBV6-6; d_gene: .; CDR3nt: TGTGCCAGCAGTGACAGCAAGCAAGAGACCCAGTACTTC; CDR3aa: CASSDSKQETQYF
j_gene: TRBJ1-5; abundance: few; v_gene: TRBV10-3; d_gene: TRBD1; CDR3nt: TGTGCCATCAGTGAGTGGGGACAGGGTGATCAGCCCCAGCATTTT; CDR3aa: CAISEWGQGDQPQHF
j_gene: TRBJ1-4; abundance: few; v_gene: TRBV5-6; d_gene: .; CDR3nt: TGTGCCAGCAGCTTGTGGTTAACCGGGACTACTAATGAAAAACTGTTTTTT; CDR3aa: CASSLWLTGTTNEKLFF
j_gene: TRBJ1-3; abundance: few; v_gene: TRBV5-1; d_gene: TRBD1; CDR3nt: TGCGCCAGCAGCCGGAGTGGACAGGGCGCTGGAAACACCATATATTTT; CDR3aa: CASSRSGQGAGNTIYF
j_gene: TRBJ2-1; abundance: few; v_gene: TRBV10-3; d_gene: TRBD2; CDR3nt: TGTGCCATCAGACCAGGACTAGCGGGGGGGCCCGATGAGCAGTTCTTC; CDR3aa: CAIRPGLAGGPDEQFF